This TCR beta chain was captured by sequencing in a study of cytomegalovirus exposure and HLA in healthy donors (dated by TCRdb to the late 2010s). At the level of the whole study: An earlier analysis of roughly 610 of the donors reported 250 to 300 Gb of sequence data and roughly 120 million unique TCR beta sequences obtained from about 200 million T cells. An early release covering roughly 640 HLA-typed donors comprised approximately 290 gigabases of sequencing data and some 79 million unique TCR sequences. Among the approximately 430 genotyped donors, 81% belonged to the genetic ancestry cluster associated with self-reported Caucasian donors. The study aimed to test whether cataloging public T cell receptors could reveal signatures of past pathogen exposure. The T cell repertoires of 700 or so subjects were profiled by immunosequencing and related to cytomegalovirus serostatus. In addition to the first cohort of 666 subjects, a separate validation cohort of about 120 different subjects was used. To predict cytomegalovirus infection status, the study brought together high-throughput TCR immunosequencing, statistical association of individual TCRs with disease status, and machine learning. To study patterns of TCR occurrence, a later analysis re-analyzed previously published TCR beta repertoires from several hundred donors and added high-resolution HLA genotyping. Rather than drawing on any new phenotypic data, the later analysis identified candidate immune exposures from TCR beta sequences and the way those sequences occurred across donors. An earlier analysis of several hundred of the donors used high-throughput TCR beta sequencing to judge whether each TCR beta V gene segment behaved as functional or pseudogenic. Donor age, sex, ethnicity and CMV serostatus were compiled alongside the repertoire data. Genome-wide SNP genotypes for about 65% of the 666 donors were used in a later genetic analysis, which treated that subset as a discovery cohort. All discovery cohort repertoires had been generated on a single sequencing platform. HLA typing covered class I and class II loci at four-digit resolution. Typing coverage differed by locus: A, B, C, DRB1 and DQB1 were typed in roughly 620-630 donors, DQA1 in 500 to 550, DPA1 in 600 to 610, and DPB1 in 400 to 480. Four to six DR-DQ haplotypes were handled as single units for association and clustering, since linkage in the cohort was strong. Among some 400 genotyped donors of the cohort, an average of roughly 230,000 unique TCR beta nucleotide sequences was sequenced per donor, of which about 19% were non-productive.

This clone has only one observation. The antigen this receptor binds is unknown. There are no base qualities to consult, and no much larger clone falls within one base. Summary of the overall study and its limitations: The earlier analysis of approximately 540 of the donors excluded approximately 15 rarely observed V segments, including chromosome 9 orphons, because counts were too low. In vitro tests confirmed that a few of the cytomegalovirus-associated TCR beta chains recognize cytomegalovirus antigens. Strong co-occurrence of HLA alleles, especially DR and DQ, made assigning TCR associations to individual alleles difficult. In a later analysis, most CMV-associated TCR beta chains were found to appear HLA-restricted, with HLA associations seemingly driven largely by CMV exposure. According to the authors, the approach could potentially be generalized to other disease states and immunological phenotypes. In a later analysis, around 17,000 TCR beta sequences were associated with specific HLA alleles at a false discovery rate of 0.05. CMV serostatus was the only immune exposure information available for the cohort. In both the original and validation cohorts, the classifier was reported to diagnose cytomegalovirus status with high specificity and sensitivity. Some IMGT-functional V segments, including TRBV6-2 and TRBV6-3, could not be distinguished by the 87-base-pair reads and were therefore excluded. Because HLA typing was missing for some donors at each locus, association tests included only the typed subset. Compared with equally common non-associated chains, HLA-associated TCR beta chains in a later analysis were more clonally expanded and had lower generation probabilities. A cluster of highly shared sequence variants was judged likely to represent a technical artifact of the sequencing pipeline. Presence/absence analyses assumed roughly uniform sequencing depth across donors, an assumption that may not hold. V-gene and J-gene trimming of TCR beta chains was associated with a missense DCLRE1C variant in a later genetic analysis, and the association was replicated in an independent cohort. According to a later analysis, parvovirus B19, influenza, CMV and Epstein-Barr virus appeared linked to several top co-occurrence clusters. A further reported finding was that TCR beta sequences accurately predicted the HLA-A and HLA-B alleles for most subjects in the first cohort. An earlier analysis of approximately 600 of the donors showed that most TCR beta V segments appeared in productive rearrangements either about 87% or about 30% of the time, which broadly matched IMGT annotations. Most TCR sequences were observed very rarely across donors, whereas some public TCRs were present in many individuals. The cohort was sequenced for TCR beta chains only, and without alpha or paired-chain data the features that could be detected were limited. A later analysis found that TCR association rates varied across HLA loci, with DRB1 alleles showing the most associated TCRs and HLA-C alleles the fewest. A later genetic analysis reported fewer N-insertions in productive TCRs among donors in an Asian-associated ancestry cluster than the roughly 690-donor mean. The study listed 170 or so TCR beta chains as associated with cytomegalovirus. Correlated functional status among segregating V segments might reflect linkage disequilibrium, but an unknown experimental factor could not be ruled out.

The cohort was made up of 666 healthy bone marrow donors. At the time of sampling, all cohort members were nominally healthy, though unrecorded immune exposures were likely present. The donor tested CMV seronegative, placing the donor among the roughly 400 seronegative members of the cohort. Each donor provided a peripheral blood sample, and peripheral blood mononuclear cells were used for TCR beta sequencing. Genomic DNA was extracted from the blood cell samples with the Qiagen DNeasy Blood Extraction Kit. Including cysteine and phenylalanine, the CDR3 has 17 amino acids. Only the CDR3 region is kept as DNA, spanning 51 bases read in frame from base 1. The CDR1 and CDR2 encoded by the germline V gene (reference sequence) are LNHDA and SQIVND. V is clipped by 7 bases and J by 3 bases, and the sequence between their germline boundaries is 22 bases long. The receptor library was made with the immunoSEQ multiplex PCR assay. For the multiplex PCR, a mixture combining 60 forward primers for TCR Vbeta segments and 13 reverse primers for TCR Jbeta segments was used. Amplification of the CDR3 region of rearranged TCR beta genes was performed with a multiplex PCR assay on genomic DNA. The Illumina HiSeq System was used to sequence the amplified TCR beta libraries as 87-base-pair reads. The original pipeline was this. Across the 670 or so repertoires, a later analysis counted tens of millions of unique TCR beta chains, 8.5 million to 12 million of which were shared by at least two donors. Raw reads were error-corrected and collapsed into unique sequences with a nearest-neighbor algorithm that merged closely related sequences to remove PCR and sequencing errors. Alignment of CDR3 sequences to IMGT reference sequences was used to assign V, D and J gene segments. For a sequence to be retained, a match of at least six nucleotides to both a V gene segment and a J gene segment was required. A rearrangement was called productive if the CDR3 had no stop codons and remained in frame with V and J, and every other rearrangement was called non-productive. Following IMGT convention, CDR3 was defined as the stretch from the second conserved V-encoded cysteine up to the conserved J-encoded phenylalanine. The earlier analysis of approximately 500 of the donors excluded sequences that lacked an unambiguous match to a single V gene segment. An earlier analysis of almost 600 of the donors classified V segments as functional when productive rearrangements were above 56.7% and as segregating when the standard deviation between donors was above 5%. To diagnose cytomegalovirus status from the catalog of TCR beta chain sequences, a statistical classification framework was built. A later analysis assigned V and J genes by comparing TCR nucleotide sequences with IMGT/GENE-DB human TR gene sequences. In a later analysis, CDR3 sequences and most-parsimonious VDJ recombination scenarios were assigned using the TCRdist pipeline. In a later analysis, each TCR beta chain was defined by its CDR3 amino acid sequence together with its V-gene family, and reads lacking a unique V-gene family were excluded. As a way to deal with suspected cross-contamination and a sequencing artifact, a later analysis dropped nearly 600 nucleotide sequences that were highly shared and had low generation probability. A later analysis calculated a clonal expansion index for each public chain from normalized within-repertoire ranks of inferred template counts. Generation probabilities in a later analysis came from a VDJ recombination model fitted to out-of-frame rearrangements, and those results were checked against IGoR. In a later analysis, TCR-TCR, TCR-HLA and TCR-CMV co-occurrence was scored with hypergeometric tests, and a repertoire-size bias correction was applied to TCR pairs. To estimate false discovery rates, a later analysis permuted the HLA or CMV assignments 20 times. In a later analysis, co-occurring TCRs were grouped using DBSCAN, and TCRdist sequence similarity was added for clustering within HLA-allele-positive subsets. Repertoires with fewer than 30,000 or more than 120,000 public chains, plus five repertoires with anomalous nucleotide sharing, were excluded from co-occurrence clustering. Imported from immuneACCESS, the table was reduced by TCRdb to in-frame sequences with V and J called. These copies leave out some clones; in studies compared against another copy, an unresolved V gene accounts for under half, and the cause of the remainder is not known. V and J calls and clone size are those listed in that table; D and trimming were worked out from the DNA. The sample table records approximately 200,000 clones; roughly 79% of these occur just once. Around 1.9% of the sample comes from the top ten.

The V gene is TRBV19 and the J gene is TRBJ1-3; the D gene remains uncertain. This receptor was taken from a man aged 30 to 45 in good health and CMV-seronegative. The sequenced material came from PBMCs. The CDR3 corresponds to CASIEGSLVSGGNTIYF. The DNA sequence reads TGTGCCAGTATTGAGGGAAGTCTCGTATCTGGTGGAAACACCATATATTTT.